The clone carrying this TCR beta chain appeared a few times. This sample stems from a study of neurological immune-mediated disorders. CDR1 and CDR2 (germline): SGHDN, FVKESK. After removal of 5 bases from V and 8 bases from J, the junction contained 8 bases not matched to a gene. There are 15 residues in the CDR3. Synthesis of cDNA was accomplished via 5'RACE employing 10-nucleotide random UMIs. Using its own MiXCR run on the 5' RACE reads, TCRdb lists one record per CDR3 protein. Among under 85,000 distinct CDR3 sequences listed, around an eighth were seen once. Sequenced: PBMCs. V usage is TRBV14 and J usage is TRBJ1-6; TRBD1 aligns across 8 bases. The source is a woman aged 45 to 65 in good health. DNA for the CDR3: TGTGCCAGCAGCTCGTTAGGACAGGGAGATTCACCCCTCCACTTT. Translating gives CASSSLGQGDSPLHF.